The rows below give T cell receptor beta chains drawn from one sample of a study of CXCR3-negative and CXCR3-positive naive CD8 T cells. TCRdb reprocessed the 5' RACE reads, keeping one entry per CDR3 protein, no DNA. The data include 90,000 to 100,000 distinct CDR3 sequences; the top ten clones carry roughly 1.1%. Sequenced: naive CXCR3+ CD8+ T cells from blood. The receptors were gathered from a human donor in good health. Some clones in this sample may be carry-over from other donors' samples. The CDR3 runs from the conserved cysteine through the conserved F or W.

j_call,v_call,cdr3_aa
TRBJ2-7,TRBV4-3,CASSSRAYSYEQYF
TRBJ2-3,TRBV6-4,CASTLLQARDTQYF
TRBJ1-4,TRBV29-1,CSTSGGGNEKLFF
TRBJ2-7,TRBV6-2/TRBV6-3,CASSQNLAYEQYF
TRBJ1-4,TRBV5-5,CASSLEVPTNEKLFF
TRBJ2-7,TRBV20-1,CSAPSPQGSAYEQYF
TRBJ2-5,TRBV12-3/TRBV12-4,CASSLGGWGRYF
TRBJ2-3,TRBV5-4,CASSLVAGGEFAQYF
TRBJ2-1,TRBV4-1,CASSQSRGLAGNEQFF
TRBJ2-7,TRBV11-1,CASSLGVGGSYEQYF
TRBJ2-4,TRBV20-1,CSASAISGTVLQYF
TRBJ2-1,TRBV7-9,CASSLYSTGNNEQFF
TRBJ2-7,TRBV14,CASSRSTGTGAYEQYF
TRBJ2-1,TRBV6-2/TRBV6-3,CASRGTSGGAGEQFF
TRBJ2-5,TRBV20-1,CSAHSGGREETQYF
TRBJ2-3,TRBV5-1,CASSSEAATQYF
TRBJ2-7,TRBV6-5,CASSYSVGIAYEQYF
TRBJ1-2,TRBV7-9,CASSGPGYGYTF
TRBJ2-1,TRBV5-5,CASSADRNYNEQFF
TRBJ2-5,TRBV19,CASSVYGLRETQYF
TRBJ2-1,TRBV10-2,CASRAGGALNEQFF
TRBJ2-3,TRBV5-5,CASSLPKTGVRTDTQYF
TRBJ2-2,TRBV7-9,CASSPVSLNTGELFF
TRBJ2-1,TRBV7-9,CASSSQLAGDPGYEQFF
TRBJ2-1,TRBV3-1,CASSLTSGGAFGEQFF
TRBJ2-2,TRBV6-2/TRBV6-3,CATSGGTGELFF
TRBJ1-2,TRBV14,CASSQSPEDYGYTF
TRBJ2-5,TRBV7-8,CASTLPRLVSQGGGQETQYF
TRBJ1-3,TRBV19,CAGRDISGNTIYF
TRBJ1-1,TRBV7-2,CAGGRDMNTEAFF
TRBJ2-3,TRBV12-3/TRBV12-4,CASSEQTGWMTDTQYF
TRBJ2-1,TRBV14,CASSQTLNEQFF
TRBJ2-7,TRBV15,CATSRDMHEQYF
TRBJ2-1,TRBV9,CASSAGTGGDEQFF
TRBJ2-3,TRBV12-5,CASGLTSVHTDTQYF
TRBJ1-2,TRBV7-9,CASSLTSGQGADPYGYTF
TRBJ2-5,TRBV12-3/TRBV12-4,CASSLKNQETQYF
TRBJ2-7,TRBV25-1,CASTYGLAGEQYF
TRBJ2-5,TRBV20-1,CSASISGGAFRTQYF
TRBJ1-2,TRBV25-1,CASSESLGRGYTF
TRBJ2-2,TRBV29-1,CSVVWDRVTGELFF
TRBJ1-4,TRBV7-9,CASSKPYGGDEKLFF
TRBJ2-3,TRBV11-2,CASSPTSGGSTDTQYF
TRBJ2-7,TRBV10-1,CASSEPGLDEQYF
TRBJ2-1,TRBV14,CASSQAVSYNEQFF
TRBJ2-7,TRBV7-9,CASSLFVHEQYF
TRBJ2-2,TRBV4-2,CASSYGTQTGELFF